The 20 T cell receptor beta chains listed next were all sequenced from one sample in a study of T cell responses to AZD1222 COVID-19 vaccine. Assay used: immunoSEQ multiplex PCR; TCRdb lists only in-frame clones, some missing. The sample records about 84,000 clones, about 85% being singletons. Source: peripheral blood, taken on day 0 of AZD1222 vaccination. These receptors originate from an adult in good health.

In DNA, the CDR3 is TGTGCCAGTAGGGGACAGGGCCGGAACACTGAAGCTTTCTTT. Encoded protein: CASRGQGRNTEAFF. The chain is built from TRBV19 and TRBJ1-1, with 9 bases matching TRBD1. From germline, CDR1 is LNHDA and CDR2 SQIVND (reference sequence). The CDR3 runs 14 residues. V trimming: 6 bases; J trimming: 1 base; junction bases outside the gene matches: 3.

This chain connects TRBV19 to TRBJ2-6, with 10 bases aligning to TRBD1. The germline V gene has CDR1 LNHDA and CDR2 SQIVND (reference sequence). This CDR3 has 18 amino acids. V lost 6 bases and J lost 0; bases outside the gene matches: 8. Written as DNA, the CDR3 is TGTGCCAGTAGACCGACAGGGGGCGTTTTCTCTGGGGCCAACGTCCTGACTTTC. Translating gives CASRPTGGVFSGANVLTF. Full variable domain (remainder filled in from reference TRBV19 and TRBJ2-6): DGGITQSPKYLFRKEGQNVTLSCEQNLNHDAMYWYRQDPGQGLRLIYYSQIVNDFQKGDIAEGYSVSREKKESFPLTVTSAQKNPTAFYLCASRPTGGVFSGANVLTFGAGSRLTVL.

The table lists this clone with a few counts. This chain connects TRBV9 to TRBJ2-1; D may match TRBD1 or TRBD2 (5 bases each). The CDR3 contains 16 residues. Germline V lookup: CDR1 SGDLS, CDR2 YYNGEE. V was cut by 3 bases and J by 4 bases, with 17 bases left in between. In DNA form, the CDR3 reads TGTGCCAGCAGCGGTCTGGGACCAACCCAATACAATGAGCAGTTCTTC. Protein sequence: CASSGLGPTQYNEQFF.

Here the CDR3 reads CASSSDAHGYEQYF. The CDR3, as DNA: TGTGCCAGCAGCTCGGACGCCCACGGCTACGAGCAGTACTTC. The chain uses TRBV5-5 and TRBJ2-7; no definite D call. Trimming left V 3 bases short and J 3 bases short, with 13 bases between. This CDR3 contains 14 residues. The germline V gene has CDR1 SGHKS and CDR2 YYEKEE (reference sequence).

CDR3 residues: CASTKGGARAEAFF. CDR3 coding DNA: TGTGCCAGCACCAAGGGGGGGGCGAGGGCTGAAGCTTTCTTT. The chain employs TRBV28 and TRBJ1-1; TRBD1 might be the D (6 bases). CDR1 is MDHEN, CDR2 SYDVKM, per germline. There are 14 residues in the CDR3. The germline V and J ends were trimmed by 7 bases and 6 bases, with 18 bases remaining between them.

CDR3 DNA: TGTGCCAGCGGATTCGAACCCCCGTCGATGCAGTACTTC. This translates into CASGFEPPSMQYF. V and J are TRBV7-2 and TRBJ2-7; D gene unclear. The CDR3 contains 13 residues. The germline V and J ends were trimmed by 8 bases and 9 bases, with 20 bases remaining between them. Looked up from germline, CDR1 is SGHTA and CDR2 is FQGNSA. Supplemented by reference TRBV7-2 and TRBJ2-7, the full variable domain reads GAGVSQSPSNKVTEKGKDVELRCDPISGHTALYWYRQSLGQGLEFLIYFQGNSAPDKSGLPSDRFSAERTGGSVSTLTIQRTQQEDSAVYLCASGFEPPSMQYFGPGTRLTVT.

The chain's CDR3 is CASSLWGTDTQYF. In DNA form, the CDR3 reads TGTGCCAGCAGTTTATGGGGGACAGATACGCAGTATTTT. The J gene is TRBJ2-3, the V gene TRBV12-3 or TRBV12-4; D may correspond to TRBD1 or TRBD2 (5 bases each). CDR3 size: 13 residues. Trimming removed 2 bases from V and 3 bases from J, with 6 bases in between.

This chain connects TRBV9 to TRBJ1-2; TRBD1 is a possible D gene (5 bases). The CDR3 consists of 14 residues. Germline V CDR1 and CDR2: SGDLS, YYNGEE. Trimming removed 4 bases at V and 4 bases at J, with 14 bases between. The CDR3 sequence is CASSPPGGGYGYTF. CDR3 DNA sequence: TGTGCCAGCAGCCCCCCCGGGGGGGGCTATGGCTACACCTTC.

J is TRBJ2-7 and V is TRBV4-2, with D tentatively TRBD1 or TRBD2 (5 bases each). The V gene lost 0 bases and the J gene lost 0 bases, with 12 bases spanning the gap. The CDR3 consists of 16 residues. Germline assignment: CDR1 LGHNA and CDR2 YNFKEQ. In nucleotides, the CDR3 is TGTGCCAGCAGCCAAGATGGGACGAAAAGCTCCTACGAGCAGTACTTC. Amino acid sequence: CASSQDGTKSSYEQYF.

This clone has a single count. V and J are TRBV9 and TRBJ1-1; D not resolved. Deletions cut 3 bases from V and 7 bases from J, with 10 bases between. The CDR3 loop spans 12 amino acids. Germline values: CDR1 SGDLS, CDR2 YYNGEE. CDR3 sequence (DNA): TGTGCCAGCAGCGCACTTCCCGGTGAAGCTTTCTTT. It specifies CASSALPGEAFF.

The chain couples TRBV6-6 to TRBJ2-5; no clear D gene. V lost 7 bases to trimming and J lost 2 bases, with 5 bases between them. The CDR3 consists of 11 residues. Per germline, CDR1 MNHNY and CDR2 SVGAGI (reference sequence). CDR3 region: CASTLQETQYF. The CDR3 DNA reads TGTGCCAGCACCCTACAAGAGACCCAGTACTTC.

This clone was observed a handful of times. V is TRBV2 and J is TRBJ1-2; maybe TRBD1 (6 bases). With 4 bases removed from V and 2 bases from J, the gap between germline ends came to 14 bases. Germline V gives CDR1 SNHLY, CDR2 FYNNEI. The CDR3 spans 15 residues. The CDR3 DNA reads TGTGCCAGCAGTGTTGAGAGAGGGGGGAACTATGGCTACACCTTC. Protein product: CASSVERGGNYGYTF.

J is TRBJ1-5 and V is TRBV11-2, with TRBD1 matching over 11 bases. The V segment lost 5 bases and the J segment 6 bases; nucleotides outside the gene matches: 3. This CDR3 contains 14 residues. CDR1 is SGHAT, CDR2 FQNNGV, per germline. This CDR3 reads CASSPDRGLQPQHF. For the CDR3, the DNA is TGTGCCAGCAGCCCGGACAGGGGGCTTCAGCCCCAGCATTTT.

The chain uses TRBV6-5 and TRBJ2-2, with 8 bases fitting TRBD1. Germline CDR1 MNHEY, CDR2 SVGAGI. Unmatched junction bases numbered 5, after V lost 4 bases and J lost 4 bases. The CDR3 length is 15 residues. The CDR3 DNA reads TGTGCCAGCAGTTCGGGACAGGTATCCACCGGGGAGCTGTTTTTT. Translation gives CASSSGQVSTGELFF.

In its sample, this clone was seen a few times. The J gene is TRBJ2-7, the V gene TRBV18; perhaps D is TRBD1 or TRBD2 (5 bases each). V lost 0 bases, J lost 0 bases, and 12 bases lay in between. CDR3 length: 16 amino acids. Germline V gene lookup returns CDR1 KGHSH and CDR2 LQKENI. CDR3 in amino acids: CASSPPSWGSSYEQYF. CDR3 DNA: TGTGCCAGCTCACCACCGTCATGGGGGAGCTCCTACGAGCAGTACTTC. Drawing the rest from reference TRBV18 and TRBJ2-7, the complete variable domain is NAGVMQNPRHLVRRRGQEARLRCSPMKGHSHVYWYRQLPEEGLKFMVYLQKENIIDESGMPKERFSAEFPKEGPSILRIQQVVRGDSAAYFCASSPPSWGSSYEQYFGPGTRLTVT.

The rearrangement uses TRBV11-2 and TRBJ1-2, with D possibly being TRBD1 (5 bases). CDR3 length: 14 residues. From germline, CDR1 is SGHAT and CDR2 FQNNGV. Trimming left V 5 bases short and J 1 base short, with 11 bases between. The CDR3 bases are TGTGCCAGCAGCCAAGGACACCTTAACTATGGCTACACCTTC. Protein: CASSQGHLNYGYTF.

V usage is TRBV29-1 and J usage is TRBJ2-6; D may be TRBD1 or TRBD2 (6 bases each). Germline V lookup: CDR1 SQVTM, CDR2 ANQGSEA. The CDR3 has 17 amino acids. Trimming cost V 4 bases and J 1 base, with 17 bases left between them. As DNA, the CDR3 is TGCAGCGTTGTAGGGGGGATCGGACAATCTGGGGCCAACGTCCTGACTTTC. Translation: CSVVGGIGQSGANVLTF.

V gene TRBV30 combines with J gene TRBJ1-1; D not certain. Per the germline V gene, CDR1 is GTSNPN and CDR2 is SVGIG (reference sequence). The CDR3 length is 12 residues. With 0 bases removed from V and 5 bases from J, the gap between germline ends came to 7 bases. The CDR3 spells CAWSVRRTEAFF. The CDR3 DNA reads as TGTGCCTGGAGTGTCAGGAGGACTGAAGCTTTCTTT.

This clone was counted a single time. This chain joins TRBV19 and TRBJ1-2; D remains unclear. Germline CDR1 LNHDA, CDR2 SQIVND (reference sequence). There are 13 residues in the CDR3. Trimming took 6 bases from V and 8 from J, leaving 16 bases between them. CDR3 bases: TGTGCCAGTAGAGAGGACCCGCCGGGGGGCTACACCTTC. This sequence encodes CASREDPPGGYTF.

The chain joins TRBV21-1 to TRBJ1-2; the table gives TRBD1 as D, unverified against the DNA. TRBV21-1 is designated a pseudogene. The CDR3 consists of 14 residues. CDR3 DNA sequence: TGTGCCAGCTGTAACAGGGGTACTAACTATGGCTACACCTTC. Its translation is CASCNRGTNYGYTF.